This is a list of T cell receptor beta chains from one sample in a study of blood T cells in healthy people across ages. TCRdb reprocessed the 5' RACE reads via MiXCR and lists one record per CDR3 protein. The sample includes around 1.5 million distinct CDR3 sequences, approximately 59% of them seen just once. Source material: blood. The receptors come from a man between 18 and 35 years old in good health. Both conserved end residues are part of each CDR3. D genes are given only for firm matches. Only part of the rows carry a size: once, few, many, or a class if the clone is expanded.

NA,few,TRBV7-2,TRBJ1-2,CASSLDRVSYTF,TGTGCCAGCAGCTTAGACAGGGTTAGCTACACCTTC
TRBD1,NA,TRBV6-5,TRBJ2-7,CASTLTGDPREQYF,TGTGCCAGCACCCTGACAGGGGACCCCCGCGAGCAGTACTTC
NA,NA,TRBV4-2,TRBJ2-7,CASSQLPLGGEQYF,TGTGCCAGCAGCCAACTGCCCCTGGGGGGCGAGCAGTACTTC
NA,NA,TRBV7-6,TRBJ1-2,CASSLAGGTGANYGYTF,TGTGCCAGCAGCTTAGCAGGAGGGACGGGTGCTAACTATGGCTACACCTTC
TRBD2,once,TRBV9,TRBJ2-7,CASSGVRLADSYEQYF,TGTGCCAGCAGCGGGGTACGACTAGCGGATTCCTACGAGCAGTACTTC
TRBD1,NA,TRBV15,TRBJ2-7,CATSRDRGFEQYF,TGTGCCACCAGCAGGGACAGGGGCTTCGAGCAGTACTTC
TRBD2,NA,TRBV29-1,TRBJ2-5,CSVEDRTSGSREETQYF,TGCAGCGTTGAAGACAGGACTAGCGGGAGCCGAGAAGAGACCCAGTACTTC
TRBD1,NA,TRBV27,TRBJ2-2,CASSLRDRAGGELFF,TGTGCCAGCAGTCTCCGGGACAGGGCGGGCGGGGAGCTGTTTTTT
NA,few,TRBV20-1,TRBJ2-1,CSATRTGRSKNEQFF,TGCAGTGCTACCCGAACGGGACGGAGTAAGAATGAGCAGTTCTTC
NA,NA,TRBV4-1,TRBJ2-3,CASSQSIARDTQYF,TGCGCCAGCAGCCAATCTATCGCCAGAGATACGCAGTATTTT
NA,NA,TRBV6-5,TRBJ1-4,CASATGGINEKLFF,TGTGCAAGCGCGACCGGGGGGATTAATGAAAAACTGTTTTTT
NA,few,TRBV10-3,TRBJ1-1,CAVLPQLGTEAFF,TGTGCCGTACTCCCACAGCTCGGAACTGAAGCTTTCTTT
NA,NA,TRBV5-1,TRBJ2-3,CASSFPPAGRTDTQYF,TGCGCCAGCAGCTTCCCCCCGGCGGGCCGCACAGATACGCAGTATTTT
TRBD2,NA,TRBV7-8,TRBJ2-1,CASSSQPRGAGGNEQFF,TGTGCCAGCAGCTCCCAGCCCCGGGGAGCGGGGGGCAATGAGCAGTTCTTC
TRBD2,NA,TRBV2,TRBJ2-3,CASNKPGLATDTQYF,TGTGCCAGCAATAAACCGGGACTAGCAACAGATACGCAGTATTTT
NA,NA,TRBV29-1,TRBJ1-2,CSVGEDNYGYTF,TGCAGCGTTGGGGAGGATAACTATGGCTACACCTTC
NA,NA,TRBV6-5,TRBJ2-7,CASSDGGRRGEQYF,TGTGCCAGCAGTGACGGGGGGCGAAGAGGCGAGCAGTACTTC
NA,NA,TRBV5-1,TRBJ1-5,CASSLVPDQPQHF,TGCGCCAGCAGCTTGGTCCCGGATCAGCCCCAGCATTTT
NA,once,TRBV2,TRBJ2-5,CASRDTSQYF,TGTGCCAGCAGGGATACCTCGCAGTACTTC
NA,NA,TRBV4-1,TRBJ2-2,CASSQDQVSEWTNTGELFF,TGCGCCAGCAGCCAAGATCAAGTGTCAGAATGGACGAACACCGGGGAGCTGTTTTTT
NA,once,TRBV9,TRBJ2-5,CASSARDPGETQYF,TGTGCCAGCAGCGCTCGGGACCCTGGGGAGACCCAGTACTTC
TRBD2,NA,TRBV10-3,TRBJ2-3,CAIAGLAGGHGPTDTQYF,TGTGCCATCGCAGGACTAGCGGGAGGGCATGGACCTACAGATACGCAGTATTTT
TRBD1,NA,TRBV10-3,TRBJ2-2,CAISAPGQGLTAGELFF,TGTGCCATCAGTGCACCTGGACAGGGACTGACCGCCGGGGAGCTGTTTTTT
TRBD1,NA,TRBV20-1,TRBJ1-1,CSARGQEGNTEAFF,TGCAGTGCTCGGGGACAGGAAGGGAACACTGAAGCTTTCTTT
NA,few,TRBV18,TRBJ1-2,CASSPSARDYGYTF,TGTGCCAGCTCACCAAGTGCACGCGACTATGGCTACACCTTC
NA,NA,TRBV4-1,TRBJ1-2,CASSQEPLMGYGYTF,TGCGCCAGCAGCCAGGAACCTTTGATGGGATATGGCTACACCTTC
NA,NA,TRBV21-1,TRBJ1-2,CASSTLRQGVAYGYTF,TGTGCCAGCAGCACCCTGAGACAGGGTGTAGCCTATGGCTACACCTTC
TRBD1,NA,TRBV6-2/TRBV6-3,TRBJ1-5,CASRPRQGYQPQHF,TGTGCCAGCAGACCAAGACAGGGTTACCAGCCCCAGCATTTT
NA,few,TRBV3-1,TRBJ2-5,CASSPSDWTQYF,TGTGCCAGCAGCCCCTCCGATTGGACCCAGTACTTC
NA,few,TRBV6-5,TRBJ1-6,CASRNSYNSPLHF,TGTGCCAGCAGGAACTCCTATAATTCACCCCTCCACTTT
NA,NA,TRBV29-1,TRBJ2-7,CSVGGFGNEQYF,TGCAGCGTTGGTGGATTCGGAAATGAGCAGTACTTC
NA,NA,TRBV4-3,TRBJ1-4,CASSQEGSGEKLFF,TGCGCCAGCAGCCAAGAGGGGTCGGGTGAAAAACTGTTTTTT
NA,NA,TRBV11-2,TRBJ2-3,CASRLTPAGGDTQYF,TGTGCCAGCAGACTTACCCCGGCTGGCGGGGATACGCAGTATTTT
NA,few,TRBV4-1,TRBJ2-6,CASSQGGANVLTF,TGCGCCAGCAGCCAAGGAGGGGCCAACGTCCTGACTTTC
TRBD2,NA,TRBV4-2,TRBJ2-3,CASSQVRGGPDTQYF,TGTGCCAGCAGCCAAGTTCGGGGGGGCCCAGATACGCAGTATTTT
NA,few,TRBV29-1,TRBJ2-3,CSVEDSGTDTQYF,TGCAGCGTTGAAGACAGCGGTACGGATACGCAGTATTTT
NA,many,TRBV25-1,TRBJ2-7,CASSDPGASPQYF,TGTGCCAGCAGTGACCCCGGGGCAAGCCCGCAGTACTTC
TRBD2,NA,TRBV7-2,TRBJ2-7,CASSSGLAGSHYEQYF,TGTGCCAGCAGCTCCGGACTAGCGGGTTCACACTACGAGCAGTACTTC
NA,NA,TRBV7-9,TRBJ1-6,CASSYGGSPLHF,TGTGCCAGCAGCTACGGCGGATCACCCCTCCACTTT
NA,NA,TRBV10-2,TRBJ1-2,CASSESQGYGYTF,TGCGCCAGCAGTGAATCACAGGGCTATGGCTACACCTTC